Each of the 27 T cell receptor beta chains below was sequenced from the same sample in a study of radiotherapy plus CTLA-4 blockade in lung cancer. This table comes from immunoSEQ multiplex PCR, and its TCRdb copy is limited to in-frame clones, with some not included. The sample includes tens of thousands of clones, around 81% of them seen just once. The sequencing here drew on peripheral blood, taken from a patient treated with radiotherapy plus ipilimumab. The receptors were gathered from a human donor with non-small cell lung cancer who had a partial response to radiotherapy plus ipilimumab. Some clones in this sample may be carry-over from other donors' samples.

This sequence joins TRBV5-4 and TRBJ2-4; TRBD1 aligns across 8 bases. Trimming took 5 bases from V and 1 from J; bases not matched to a gene: 11. This CDR3 region has 17 residues. Germline V gene lookup returns CDR1 SGHNT and CDR2 YYREEE (reference sequence). The CDR3 loop is CASSSDRDLRAKNIQYF. CDR3 sequence (DNA): TGTGCCAGCAGTTCGGACAGGGATTTGAGGGCCAAAAACATTCAGTACTTC.

V and J are TRBV7-3 and TRBJ2-7; D unclear. Germline V lookup: CDR1 SGHTA, CDR2 FQGTGA. With 5 bases removed from V and 0 bases from J, the gap between germline ends came to 11 bases. This CDR3 comprises 14 residues. CDR3 DNA sequence: TGTGCCAGCAGCCCACGGCACAGCTCCTACGAGCAGTACTTC. Its translation: CASSPRHSSYEQYF.

The V gene is TRBV29-1, the J gene TRBJ1-3; perhaps TRBD1 as D (6 bases). V was pared by 4 bases and J by 8 bases, with 12 bases between. Germline CDR1 and CDR2: SQVTM and ANQGSEA. This CDR3 has 12 amino acids. The CDR3 sequence: CSVGGGRDTIYF. CDR3 DNA: TGCAGCGTTGGGGGGGGCAGGGACACCATATATTTT.

A few counts support this clone. V gene TRBV19 combines with J gene TRBJ1-3, with 8 bases aligning to TRBD1. Germline values: CDR1 LNHDA, CDR2 SQIVND (reference sequence). The CDR3 covers 17 residues. The V and J ends lost 5 bases and 0 bases, in that order; junction bases with no gene match: 9. CDR3 amino acids: CASSPPGQEYSGNTIYF. The CDR3 DNA reads as TGTGCCAGTAGTCCCCCGGGACAGGAGTACTCTGGAAACACCATATATTTT.

V and J are TRBV19 and TRBJ1-2, with 8 bases that match TRBD1. The CDR3 is 16 amino acids. With 4 bases clipped from V and 2 bases from J, the junction kept 9 bases outside the gene matches. Germline V gives CDR1 LNHDA, CDR2 SQIVND (reference sequence). CDR3 sequence reads: CASSKGPTGGNYGYTF. In nucleotides, the CDR3 is TGTGCCAGTAGTAAGGGGCCTACAGGGGGAAACTATGGCTACACCTTC.

The rearrangement links TRBV11-1 to TRBJ2-1; D gene uncertain. This CDR3 has 12 amino acids. Trimming took 5 bases from V and 3 from J, leaving 5 bases between them. The germline CDR1 and CDR2 sequences are SGHAT and FQDESV (reference sequence). This CDR3 is CASSPSYNEQFF. CDR3 DNA sequence: TGTGCCAGCAGCCCTAGCTACAATGAGCAGTTCTTC.

The CDR3 DNA reads TGTGCCAGCAGTGGGGGGGGTGGGTACAATGAGCAGTTCTTC. It yields the protein CASSGGGGYNEQFF. The chain is built from TRBV25-1 and TRBJ2-1; 7 positions agree with TRBD2. The CDR3 is made up of 14 amino acids. The junction had 4 bases not matched to a gene; V was cut back by 4 bases and J by 4 bases. Germline loops: CDR1 MGHDK, CDR2 SYGVNS.

The rearrangement uses TRBV11-3 and TRBJ1-1, with D hard to call. Trimming pared 2 bases from V and 0 bases from J, leaving 19 bases between. The germline CDR1 and CDR2 sequences are SGHNT and YENEEA. This CDR3 has 18 residues. CDR3 sequence (DNA): TGTGCCAGCAGCTTAAAAGATTGTTGTCCGGGAATGAACACTGAAGCTTTCTTT. As protein: CASSLKDCCPGMNTEAFF.

This sequence joins TRBV5-1 and TRBJ2-2, with D possibly being TRBD2 (6 bases). Per germline, CDR1 SGHRS and CDR2 YFSETQ. Trimming removed 0 bases from V and 4 bases from J, with 16 bases in between. The CDR3 sequence is 17 residues long. CDR3 sequence: CASSLAGSQVRTGELFF. CDR3 sequence (DNA): TGCGCCAGCAGCTTGGCCGGGAGTCAGGTCCGCACCGGGGAGCTGTTTTTT.

The V call is TRBV5-4, the J call TRBJ2-7; 12 nucleotides line up with TRBD2. The CDR3 sequence is 15 residues long. Per the germline V gene, CDR1 is SGHNT and CDR2 is YYREEE (reference sequence). V lost 2 bases and J lost 2; bases outside the gene matches: 2. In nucleotides, the CDR3 is TGTGCCAGCAGCTTCAGGACTAGCGGGACCTACGAGCAGTACTTC. It codes for CASSFRTSGTYEQYF.

On this clone: A junction end diverges from the germline sequence, so it may reflect a read error. V gene TRBV14 combines with J gene TRBJ2-3; 8 bases are shared with TRBD2. The CDR3 sequence is 15 residues long. Germline V CDR1 and CDR2: SGHDN, FVKESK. The CDR3 loop is CASSQVGGASDTQYF. The DNA for the CDR3 is TGTGCCAGTAGCCAAGTCGGGGGGGCATCAGATACGCAGTATTTT.

This sequence joins TRBV6-5 and TRBJ1-1; no definite D call. This CDR3 spans 12 amino acids. The V gene's germline CDR1 is MNHEY and CDR2 SVGAGI. Trimming removed 2 bases from V and 10 bases from J, with 11 bases in between. CDR3: CASSYDGVRAFF. CDR3 DNA: TGTGCCAGCAGTTACGACGGGGTGAGAGCTTTCTTT.

This chain uses TRBV4-3 with TRBJ2-2; no clear D. The V gene lost 0 bases and the J gene lost 7 bases, with 9 bases spanning the gap. The CDR3 is 14 amino acids. Germline loops: CDR1 LGHNA, CDR2 YSLEER. DNA for the CDR3: TGCGCCAGCAGCCAAGAGTCCGTTATCGGGGAGCTGTTTTTT. This codes for CASSQESVIGELFF.

J is TRBJ1-5 and V is TRBV6-6, with 8 bases lining up with TRBD1. Germline-derived CDR1 and CDR2 are MNHNY and SVGAGI (reference sequence). CDR3 size: 15 residues. The V gene end was trimmed by 6 bases and the J gene end by 6 bases; junction bases not matched to a gene: 10. In DNA form, the CDR3 reads TGTGCCAGCAGAATGGACAGGGACCCTTTTCAGCCCCAGCATTTT. This codes for CASRMDRDPFQPQHF.

This clone was picked up one time. V is TRBV11-3 and J is TRBJ2-5; TRBD1 matches at 7 bases. Per germline, CDR1 SGHNT and CDR2 YENEEA. The CDR3 is 14 amino acids. Trimming removed 5 bases from V and 2 bases from J; junction bases left unmatched: 5. DNA for the CDR3: TGTGCCAGCAGCCTCGGGACAGCACAAGAGACCCAGTACTTC. This codes for CASSLGTAQETQYF.

This clone has a single count. The J gene is TRBJ2-5, the V gene TRBV7-2, with D perhaps matching TRBD2 (6 bases). The CDR3 extends over 16 amino acids. In germline, CDR1 is SGHTA, CDR2 FQGNSA. Trimming took off 5 bases at V and 1 base at J, with 17 bases between the two ends. As DNA, the CDR3 is TGTGCCAGCAGCCTACTTGGGGGGACTCTCCAAGAGACCCAGTACTTC. Amino acid sequence: CASSLLGGTLQETQYF.

This chain uses TRBV10-2 with TRBJ2-7; TRBD1 aligns across 9 bases. This CDR3 has 15 amino acids. Unmatched junction bases numbered 9, after V lost 6 bases and J lost 3 bases. Germline assignment: CDR1 WSHSY and CDR2 SAAADI. The CDR3 loop is CASRSGQGSLYEQYF. The CDR3 DNA follows: TGCGCCAGCAGATCCGGACAGGGGTCCCTCTACGAGCAGTACTTC.

Here the CDR3 DNA reads TGTGCCAGCAGCCAGCCCGGGACAGTCACTAGAGGCTACACCTTC. It encodes CASSQPGTVTRGYTF. V and J are TRBV14 and TRBJ1-2, with TRBD1 identical over 7 bases. The CDR3 is made up of 15 amino acids. Trimming cost V 3 bases and J 8 bases; bases outside gene matches: 12. From germline, CDR1 is SGHDN and CDR2 FVKESK.

The V call is TRBV27, the J call TRBJ2-3; D gene ambiguous. Germline CDR1 reads MNHEY; CDR2 reads SMNVEV (reference sequence). Trimming removed 4 bases from V and 2 bases from J, with 13 bases in between. The CDR3 extends over 15 amino acids. CDR3 coding DNA: TGTGCCAGCAGTTCCCTCGGCGGAATCACAGATACGCAGTATTTT. Protein product: CASSSLGGITDTQYF.

This clone turned up a few times. V is TRBV28 and J is TRBJ1-4; D unresolved. The CDR3 has 13 amino acids. The V and J ends lost 8 bases and 4 bases respectively, with 11 bases between them. The V gene's germline CDR1 is MDHEN and CDR2 SYDVKM. CDR3 region: CASPPTGNEKLFF. The CDR3 bases are TGTGCCAGCCCCCCGACGGGTAATGAAAAACTGTTTTTT. The whole variable domain, filled in from reference TRBV28 and TRBJ1-4, reads DVKVTQSSRYLVKRTGEKVFLECVQDMDHENMFWYRQDPGLGLRLIYFSYDVKMKEKGDIPEGYSVSREKKERFSLILESASTNQTSMYLCASPPTGNEKLFFGSGTQLSVL.

The rearrangement links TRBV18 to TRBJ2-5; 8 nucleotides align to TRBD1. This CDR3 has 14 amino acids. From germline, CDR1 is KGHSH and CDR2 LQKENI. Losses at the gene ends were 6 bases for V and 5 bases for J; bases not matched to a gene: 8. The CDR3 sequence: CASSEDRGRETQYF. The CDR3 DNA reads as TGTGCCAGCTCGGAAGACAGGGGTAGGGAGACCCAGTACTTC.

The genes are TRBV6-5 and TRBJ2-7; a possible D gene is TRBD1 (5 bases). Germline CDR1 MNHEY, CDR2 SVGAGI. This CDR3 contains 13 residues. Trimming cost V 7 bases and J 5 bases, with 15 bases left between them. CDR3 nucleotide sequence: TGTGCCAGCACCGCGCAGGGAATCGACGAGCAGTACTTC. It translates to CASTAQGIDEQYF.

V is TRBV6-1 and J is TRBJ1-3; no firm D call. V was clipped by 10 bases and J by 5 bases, with 12 bases between them. Germline assignment: CDR1 MNHNS and CDR2 SASEGT. The CDR3 is 12 residues long. CDR3 DNA: TGTGCCACCAGCCCAGTGAGAAACACCATATATTTT. Protein: CATSPVRNTIYF.

DNA for the CDR3: TGCGCCAGCAGCTTGAGTAGTGAGACCCAGTACTTC. Its protein product is CASSLSSETQYF. This chain links TRBV5-1 with TRBJ2-5, with D unresolved. The CDR3 has 12 residues. Trimming removed 1 base at V and 5 bases at J, with 6 bases between. The germline V gene has CDR1 SGHRS and CDR2 YFSETQ.

This chain joins TRBV30 and TRBJ2-1, with D uncertain. Trimming removed 0 bases from V and 8 bases from J, with 14 bases in between. Germline lookup yields CDR1 GTSNPN and CDR2 SVGIG (reference sequence). CDR3 length: 14 amino acids. CDR3: CAWSVLPVIDEQFF. As DNA, the CDR3 is TGTGCCTGGAGTGTACTTCCGGTAATTGATGAGCAGTTCTTC.

V usage is TRBV7-3 and J usage is TRBJ2-3; D might be TRBD2 (5 bases). V was shortened by 1 base and J by 1 base, with 21 bases between the two germline ends. Per the germline V gene, CDR1 is SGHTA and CDR2 is FQGTGA. The CDR3 spans 19 residues. The CDR3 DNA sequence: TGTGCCAGCAGCTTAAGTTCGGGTATACGGGGTATTGGCACAGATACGCAGTATTTT. Its translation: CASSLSSGIRGIGTDTQYF.

This rearrangement joins TRBV5-6 to TRBJ1-2; 7 nucleotides align to TRBD1. The CDR3 length is 14 residues. The V gene's germline CDR1 is SGHDT and CDR2 YYEEEE. After removal of 5 bases from V and 2 bases from J, the junction contained 6 bases not matched to a gene. The CDR3 here is CASRSSQGNYGYTF. For the CDR3, the DNA is TGTGCCAGCAGATCATCACAGGGGAACTATGGCTACACCTTC.